This is a list of T cell receptor beta chains from one sample in a study of cytomegalovirus exposure and HLA in healthy donors. Clones were sequenced by immunoSEQ multiplex PCR, and TCRdb holds only the in-frame ones, with some missing. This sample carries approximately 110,000 clones, around 70% of them seen once, and the ten largest clones take about 4%. Sequenced input: PBMCs. The source is a woman aged 40-49 years in good health and CMV-seropositive. Each CDR3 is given with its conserved first and last residue. A D gene is named only where the DNA matches it firmly. Some rows have no size entry. The others give once, few or many, or a class for an expanded clone.

abundance	j_gene	d_gene	v_gene	CDR3nt	CDR3aa
.	TRBJ2-5	.	TRBV27	TGTGCCAGCACCCGAGCGGGGACACCCGGGTCCTGGGGCTACCAAGAGACCCAGTACTTC	CASTRAGTPGSWGYQETQYF
.	TRBJ1-4	.	TRBV5-1	TGCGCCAGCAGCTCTACAGGGCTCTCTAATGAAAAACTGTTTTTT	CASSSTGLSNEKLFF
.	TRBJ2-7	.	TRBV7-2	TGTGCCAGCAGCTTAGGACTCCGGCTCTACGAGCAGTACTTC	CASSLGLRLYEQYF
few	TRBJ2-5	TRBD2	TRBV11-2	TGTGCCAGCAGCTTAGAACTAGCGGGGGCCCAAGAGACCCAGTACTTC	CASSLELAGAQETQYF
.	TRBJ2-3	.	TRBV5-1	TGCGCCAGCAGCTTAATGACTTGGGTAGATACGCAGTATTTT	CASSLMTWVDTQYF
once	TRBJ1-2	.	TRBV27	TGTGCCAGCAGTTTATCTGTGGGGCCGAACTATGGCTACACCTTC	CASSLSVGPNYGYTF
.	TRBJ1-2	.	TRBV18	TGTGCCAGCTCACCTCCCGGGTCCCCATATGGCTACACCTTC	CASSPPGSPYGYTF
.	TRBJ2-1	.	TRBV7-2	TGTGCCAGCAGCCCGCCGACTAGACGAAGCTCCTACAATGAGCAGTTCTTC	CASSPPTRRSSYNEQFF
once	TRBJ1-6	.	TRBV7-9	TGTGCCAGCAGCTTATGGGGAGATAATTCACCCCTCCACTTT	CASSLWGDNSPLHF
few	TRBJ2-3	TRBD2	TRBV9	TGTGCCAGCAGCGTAGCTACCAGTGGCGGGGGAAGCACAGATACGCAGTATTTT	CASSVATSGGGSTDTQYF